A selection of T cell receptor beta chains follows, all from one sample in a study of response to subunit inactivated influenza vaccine. TCRdb processed the RT-PCR reads anew with MiXCR; each CDR3 protein has one entry. The sample lists hundreds of thousands of distinct CDR3 sequences, 15% to 20% seen once, with roughly 11% in the top ten. This sample comprised PBMCs from blood, obtained about 5 days after vaccination. These receptors were obtained from a man aged 50 to 60 who received an inactivated influenza vaccine. CDR3s include the opening cysteine and the closing phenylalanine or tryptophan. The order of the fields is CDR3 length, clone size, V gene, D gene, J gene, CDR3 DNA, CDR3 protein. The D gene is left open where the match is weak. Clone size is stated in some rows and not others, as once, few, many or a class when expanded.

14,few,TRBV12-3/TRBV12-4,NA,TRBJ2-7,TGTGCCAGCAGTTCCCCGGGCTCGTCCTACGAGCAGTACTTC,CASSSPGSSYEQYF
16,NA,TRBV5-1,NA,TRBJ2-1,TGCGCCAGCAGCTTGGGGTTCGGTATAGGTGGTAATGAGCAGTTCTTC,CASSLGFGIGGNEQFF
16,NA,TRBV24-1,TRBD1,TRBJ2-1,TGTGCCACCAGTGACCAAATACGGACAGGGGTCTTTGAGCAGTTCTTC,CATSDQIRTGVFEQFF
18,NA,TRBV6-5,NA,TRBJ1-1,TGTGCCAGCAGTTCCTCCCGGACCGACATCCGAGCCGACACTGAAGCTTTCTTT,CASSSSRTDIRADTEAFF
14,few,TRBV5-6,NA,TRBJ2-5,TGTGCCAGCAGCTTGCGGCTGGGGGTGGAGACCCAGTACTTC,CASSLRLGVETQYF
14,NA,TRBV20-1,NA,TRBJ2-3,TGCAGTGCTAGAGATTCCTACTTCACAGATACGCAGTATTTT,CSARDSYFTDTQYF
16,NA,TRBV20-1,NA,TRBJ1-4,TGCAGTGCTAGAGATCAAATTGGGACACCTAATGAAAAACTGTTTTTT,CSARDQIGTPNEKLFF
13,NA,TRBV9,NA,TRBJ2-1,TGTGCCAGCAGCGTAGACAGATACAATGAGCAGTTCTTC,CASSVDRYNEQFF
17,many,TRBV18,TRBD2,TRBJ2-7,TGTGCCAGCTCACAAACGTCCGGACTAGCGGGAGGCTACGAGCAGTACTTC,CASSQTSGLAGGYEQYF
16,few,TRBV20-1,NA,TRBJ1-2,TGCAGTGCTGCCCTTCAACGGCCAGGGAGGCACTATGGCTACACCTTC,CSAALQRPGRHYGYTF
15,many,TRBV5-4,TRBD2,TRBJ2-1,TGTGCCAGCAGCGGCACTAGCGGGGGCTACAATGAGCAGTTCTTC,CASSGTSGGYNEQFF
15,few,TRBV20-1,TRBD2,TRBJ2-3,TGCAGTGCTAGACTGACTAGCGGGAGTGCAGATACGCAGTATTTT,CSARLTSGSADTQYF
15,few,TRBV5-1,TRBD1,TRBJ2-7,TGCGCCAGCAGCGTAGGCCGGGACAGGGTCTACGAGCAGTACTTC,CASSVGRDRVYEQYF
16,NA,TRBV25-1,TRBD2,TRBJ2-1,TGTGCCATTTTCCCGGGACTAGCGCCGACCTACAATGAGCAGTTCTTC,CAIFPGLAPTYNEQFF
15,NA,TRBV25-1,NA,TRBJ1-1,TGTGCCAGCAGTGAAGTCGGCATAATGAACACTGAAGCTTTCTTT,CASSEVGIMNTEAFF
16,NA,TRBV4-3,TRBD2,TRBJ2-3,TGCGCCAGCAGAAACTCAGCGGGAGGGCCCACAGATACGCAGTATTTT,CASRNSAGGPTDTQYF
14,few,TRBV12-3/TRBV12-4,NA,TRBJ1-6,TGTGCCAGCAGCGGCAGCCCCTATAATTCACCCCTCCACTTT,CASSGSPYNSPLHF
13,few,TRBV6-5,NA,TRBJ2-3,TGTGCCAGCAGTTACTCGCGCCTTGATACGCGGTATTTT,CASSYSRLDTRYF
12,few,TRBV29-1,NA,TRBJ2-7,TGCAGCGTTGGTTCAGGCATCTACGAGCAGTACTTC,CSVGSGIYEQYF
18,many,TRBV4-3,NA,TRBJ2-1,TGCGCCAGCAGCCAAGATTATATGGGGCTAGAGGGCTTCCATGAGCAGTTCTTC,CASSQDYMGLEGFHEQFF
14,few,TRBV29-1,TRBD1,TRBJ1-1,TGCAGCGTTCGGCAGGGGGTAGTGGGCACTGAAGCTTTCTTT,CSVRQGVVGTEAFF
15,NA,TRBV14,TRBD2,TRBJ2-1,TGTGCCAGCAGCCTGGGACTAGGGAGACTGAATGAGCAGTTCTTC,CASSLGLGRLNEQFF
14,NA,TRBV20-1,TRBD2,TRBJ2-7,TGCAGTGCTAGAAAGGACGGGAGGGCCTTCGAGCAGTACTTC,CSARKDGRAFEQYF
15,NA,TRBV6-2/TRBV6-3,TRBD2,TRBJ2-2,TGTGCCAGCAGACGCTCCGGGCGGGAGTCAGGGGAGCTGTTTTTT,CASRRSGRESGELFF
16,NA,TRBV4-1,NA,TRBJ2-7,TGCGCCAGCAGCCGGTTCTCTATGGCGGCCTCCTACGAGCAGTACTTC,CASSRFSMAASYEQYF
16,NA,TRBV11-2,TRBD1,TRBJ1-1,TGTGCCAGCACCTTGACCGGGACAGGGAAGAACACTGAAGCTTTCTTT,CASTLTGTGKNTEAFF
15,few,TRBV7-2,NA,TRBJ2-6,TGTGCCAGCAGCTTGTCTCAGTTTGGGGCCAACGTCCTGACTTTC,CASSLSQFGANVLTF
12,NA,TRBV20-1,NA,TRBJ2-3,TGCAGTGCTAGCTCTAGCACAGATACGCAGTATTTT,CSASSSTDTQYF
16,few,TRBV27,TRBD1,TRBJ2-2,TGTGCCACCCGTTTAACAGGGGGCCAGGGCACCGGGGAGCTGTTTTTT,CATRLTGGQGTGELFF
14,few,TRBV10-2,NA,TRBJ2-1,TGCGCCAGCAGTGAAGCGAATCCCTACAATGAGCAGTTCTTC,CASSEANPYNEQFF
15,NA,TRBV4-1,TRBD1,TRBJ2-5,TGCGCCAGCAGCCCCCGATGGACAGGGAAAGAGACCCAGTACTTC,CASSPRWTGKETQYF
15,few,TRBV6-1,TRBD1,TRBJ1-2,TGTGCCAGCAGTCGGTCCGGGACAGAGTCTTATGGCTACACCTTC,CASSRSGTESYGYTF
13,many,TRBV10-3,NA,TRBJ2-5,TGTGCCATCAGTGAGTCACCAGCTGAGACCCAGTACTTC,CAISESPAETQYF
15,NA,TRBV5-1,TRBD2,TRBJ2-7,TGCGCCAGCAGCTTGAGACTAGCGGGAGTTTACGAGCAGTACTTC,CASSLRLAGVYEQYF
17,NA,TRBV4-2,TRBD1,TRBJ1-2,TGTGCCAGCAGCCAAGAAGGGGGCAGGAGGTTACGCTATGGCTACACCTTC,CASSQEGGRRLRYGYTF
12,few,TRBV12-3/TRBV12-4,NA,TRBJ2-5,TGTGCCAGCAGCCAGGGCCATGAGACCCAGTACTTC,CASSQGHETQYF
16,NA,TRBV2,NA,TRBJ2-1,TGTGCCAGCAGTGATTTCAACAGGGTGAAAGGCAATGAGCAGTTCTTC,CASSDFNRVKGNEQFF
16,NA,TRBV15,NA,TRBJ2-7,TGTGCCACCAGCAGAGCTCGACAGAGTAGCTCCTACGAGCAGTACTTC,CATSRARQSSSYEQYF
16,NA,TRBV28,NA,TRBJ1-4,TGTGCCAGCAGTTTAGATGACGAACGAGGTAATGAAAAACTGTTTTTT,CASSLDDERGNEKLFF
14,NA,TRBV20-1,NA,TRBJ2-1,TGCAGTGCTAGCCTCCCCCCTGGGCACAATGAGCAGTTCTTC,CSASLPPGHNEQFF
16,NA,TRBV12-3/TRBV12-4,TRBD1,TRBJ2-5,TGTGCCAGCAGTTATAGGGACAGGGGGCCCCAAGAGACCCAGTACTTC,CASSYRDRGPQETQYF
12,many,TRBV12-3/TRBV12-4,NA,TRBJ1-2,TGTGCCAGCAGCCATTCACAGTATGGCTACACCTTC,CASSHSQYGYTF
15,NA,TRBV5-1,TRBD1,TRBJ2-1,TGCGCCAGCAGCTCCGGGGACAGGACCCGCAATGAGCAGTTCTTC,CASSSGDRTRNEQFF
14,NA,TRBV5-1,NA,TRBJ2-2,TGCGCCAGCAGCTTGTTACTAGGCGGCGGGGAGCTGTTTTTT,CASSLLLGGGELFF
14,few,TRBV6-1,NA,TRBJ1-5,TGTGCCAGCAGCACCGGGGGCCCCAATCAGCCCCAGCATTTT,CASSTGGPNQPQHF
17,NA,TRBV7-6,NA,TRBJ2-1,TGTGCCAGCAGCTTAGTGACCCATGTCGCGGGCAACAATGAGCAGTTCTTC,CASSLVTHVAGNNEQFF
16,NA,TRBV5-1,TRBD1,TRBJ1-4,TGCGCCAGTAGACGGACAGGGGGCGCGGATGTAGAAAAACTGTTTTTT,CASRRTGGADVEKLFF
16,NA,TRBV21-1,NA,TRBJ2-2,TGTGCCAGCAGCAAATATGCGGTGCGGGACTCCGGGGAGCTGTTTTTT,CASSKYAVRDSGELFF
15,few,TRBV7-2,TRBD2,TRBJ2-1,TGTGCCAGCAGCTTCGCGCGGGGGGTTTACAATGAGCAGTTCTTC,CASSFARGVYNEQFF
14,few,TRBV20-1,TRBD2,TRBJ2-7,TGCAGTGCTAGATCCCAGGGGACTAGCAGGGAGCAGTACTTC,CSARSQGTSREQYF
15,NA,TRBV11-2,NA,TRBJ1-1,TGTGCCAGCAGCGCCTTGGCGGGGGCGGGCACTGAAGCTTTCTTT,CASSALAGAGTEAFF
18,NA,TRBV5-6,TRBD2,TRBJ2-3,TGTGCCAGCAGCTCCCGGGGACTAGCGGGGGAAACCACAGATACGCAGTATTTT,CASSSRGLAGETTDTQYF
14,NA,TRBV20-1,TRBD2,TRBJ2-3,TGCAGTGCTAGTTGGCGGGAGAGCACAGATACGCAGTATTTT,CSASWRESTDTQYF